Presented here are 7 T cell receptor beta chains from one specimen sequenced in a study of cytomegalovirus exposure and HLA in healthy donors. Sequencing was performed with immunoSEQ multiplex PCR; in TCRdb, only in-frame clones are kept and a portion is missing. The sample has 200,000 to 250,000 clones, approximately 88% seen once. Sequencing was done on a sample of PBMCs. Source of these receptors: a woman between 25 and 40 years old in good health and CMV-seropositive.

The gene calls are TRBV7-6 and TRBJ2-7; D is possibly TRBD1 or TRBD2 (5 bases each). Deletions cut 5 bases from V and 2 bases from J, with 16 bases between. CDR3 length equals 15 residues. CDR1 is SGHVS and CDR2 is FNYEAQ in the germline V gene. CDR3 nucleotides: TGTGCCAGCAGCCCAGCCCGGCAGGGACCCTACGAGCAGTACTTC. Amino acids: CASSPARQGPYEQYF.

The CDR3 reads CAWGQGFDEQYF. The CDR3 DNA reads TGTGCCTGGGGACAGGGGTTCGACGAGCAGTACTTC. V gene TRBV30 combines with J gene TRBJ2-7, with 9 bases identical to TRBD1. CDR1 and CDR2 (germline): GTSNPN, SVGIG (reference sequence). This CDR3 is 12 amino acids long. V lost 5 bases, J lost 5 bases, and 4 bases stayed unmatched.

This chain links TRBV7-8 with TRBJ1-1; D is undetermined. Germline CDR1 SGHVS, CDR2 FQNEAQ. Trimming left V 2 bases short and J 0 bases short, with 19 bases between. The CDR3 sequence is 18 residues long. The CDR3 DNA is TGTGCCAGCAGCTTATTGGCCCCCTACGTGTTCATGAACACTGAAGCTTTCTTT. It specifies CASSLLAPYVFMNTEAFF.

V is TRBV7-2 and J is TRBJ1-2; possibly TRBD1 for D (5 bases). Trimming pared 5 bases from V and 7 bases from J, leaving 11 bases between. Germline CDR1 reads SGHTA; CDR2 reads FQGNSA. This CDR3 has 12 residues. CDR3 coding DNA: TGTGCCAGCAGCCAATCCCAGGGTGGCTACACCTTC. Protein: CASSQSQGGYTF. Together with reference TRBV7-2 and TRBJ1-2, the CDR3 gives the full variable domain: GAGVSQSPSNKVTEKGKDVELRCDPISGHTALYWYRQSLGQGLEFLIYFQGNSAPDKSGLPSDRFSAERTGGSVSTLTIQRTQQEDSAVYLCASSQSQGGYTFGSGTRLTVV.

This sequence joins TRBV6-5 and TRBJ2-7, with D possibly matching TRBD2 (5 bases). The CDR3 runs 15 residues. V was clipped by 2 bases and J by 5 bases, with 16 bases between them. CDR1 MNHEY and CDR2 SVGAGI come from the germline V gene. The CDR3 here is CASSYERGLEHEQYF. The CDR3 nucleotides are TGTGCCAGCAGTTACGAACGGGGTCTCGAGCACGAGCAGTACTTC.

The CDR3 is CASSSDYEQYF. As DNA, the CDR3 is TGTGCCAGCAGCTCCGACTACGAGCAGTACTTC. This sequence joins TRBV7-8 and TRBJ2-7; D not certain. Germline V CDR1 and CDR2: SGHVS, FQNEAQ. Trimming cost V 4 bases and J 3 bases, with 4 bases left between them. The CDR3 has 11 amino acids.

This chain joins TRBV12-5 and TRBJ2-7; D not certain. The CDR3 runs to 13 residues. Trimming shortened V by 3 bases and J by 3 bases, and 9 bases separated the two germline ends. Germline V gene sequence: CDR1 LGHNT, CDR2 FRNRAP. The CDR3 sequence: CASGFGARYEQYF. CDR3 nucleotides: TGTGCTAGTGGTTTTGGCGCCCGCTACGAGCAGTACTTC.